This TCR beta chain is from a study of T cells after yellow fever vaccination (dated by TCRdb to the late 2010s). Regarding the study in general: The SMART-Seq v4 Ultra Low Input RNA kit was used to prepare libraries from fractions with low cell numbers. To track T-cell clones before and after primary and booster YFV17D yellow fever vaccination, bulk TCR alpha and beta repertoires were sequenced longitudinally. Two healthy male donors, one aged 18 to 30 and one aged 30 to 40 years, were included in the cohort. Blood samples were taken at several timepoints before and after primary and secondary immunization, and bulk PBMC replicates and cell subsets were isolated.

The treatment or condition label here, explained by the study, means: live attenuated yellow fever vaccine strain. At each blood-draw timepoint, two biological replicates of bulk PBMCs were collected. PBMCs were isolated from peripheral blood using a standard Ficoll-Paque protocol. TriZol was used to extract RNA from bulk PBMCs, CD4 and CD8 fractions, and dextramer-positive and dextramer-negative fractions. Sequencing was performed on an Illumina NovaSeq 6000. TCR cDNA was synthesized by 5'RACE template switching, through which a universal primer site and unique molecular identifiers were introduced. cDNA synthesis was primed from both the TCR alpha and TCR beta constant segments. Library amplification involved two PCR steps, and the second step added sample barcodes and sequencing adapters. Sequencing of the libraries was done on either Illumina HiSeq 2500 (2x100 bp) or NovaSeq (2x150 bp). The original pipeline was this. Reads were demultiplexed and collapsed into UMI consensus sequences with MIGEC, and V(D)J alignment was performed with MiXCR. Vaccine-responding clonotypes were identified with edgeR using replicate PBMC samples, with FDR below 0.01 and a log2 fold change above 5 up to day 15 being required. Bulk clonotypes were assigned CD4 or CD8 identity according to which sequenced CD4 or CD8 repertoire held them at higher abundance. Using fastp trimming at Q25 and MiXCR clonotype assembly, TCRdb reanalyzed the public sequencing data and kept in-frame beta chains. Entries are consolidated by CDR3 protein sequence, retaining the most common genes and DNA. These V and J calls rely on TCRdb rather than the paper's analysis. In this sample the table shows more than 300,000 distinct CDR3 sequences, 3.5% to 4.5% of which occur a single time. 19% of the sample comes from the top ten.

This clonotype appeared many times. Its antigen remains unidentified. One base away there is no much larger clone; base qualities are not given. Study-wide findings and limitations: A small fraction of clonotypes showed up in both the CD4 and CD8 compartments, probably as a result of convergent recombination. Most clones expanded after primary vaccination (roughly 96% of CD4 and 70% to 90% of CD8) were re-detected after the booster, suggesting that broad memory maintenance occurred. Compared with the primary T-cell response, the secondary T-cell response was faster but weaker, reaching its peak on day 5 rather than on day 15. Because the study included only a couple of donors, the extent to which the findings can be generalized is limited. Computational filtering was required because FACS-sorted repertoires could contain abundant contaminating clonotypes from the bulk population.

The CDR3 spans 12 residues, from the cysteine through the phenylalanine. Only the CDR3 DNA is retained, 36 bases long and in frame from the first base. Sequences SNHLY (CDR1) and FYNNEI (CDR2) are obtained from the germline V gene. V sheds 1 base and J sheds 5 bases, leaving 3 bases between their ends. The receptor's source is a young man who received the YFV17D yellow fever vaccine. This specimen was PBMCs, taken 15 days after the yellow fever booster vaccination. Rearrangement joined TRBV2 to TRBJ2-1, with the D gene not confidently named. The bases read TGTGCCAGCAGTGAAGATGACAATGAGCAGTTCTTC. Its protein is CASSEDDNEQFF. With the rest looked up from the reference TRBV2 and TRBJ2-1 genes rather than sequenced, the full variable domain is EPEVTQTPSHQVTQMGQEVILRCVPISNHLYFYWYRQILGQKVEFLVSFYNNEISEKSEIFDDQFSVERPDGSNFTLKIRSTKLEDSAMYFCASSEDDNEQFFGPGTRLTVL.